One and the same sample provided the 16 T cell receptor beta chains below, sequenced in a study of PD-1 blockade in classical Hodgkin lymphoma (dated by TCRdb to the early 2020s). Preparation of the library involved the immunoSEQ multiplex PCR assay. TCRdb took over this immuneACCESS table, retaining in-frame rearrangements with V and J assigned. Such tables are incomplete; in checked studies, under half of the missing clones stem from an unresolved V gene, and the remainder is unexplained. The sample has about 58,000 clones on record, more than 70% of them singletons. The ten largest account for under 6.5% of the sample. Taken with the paper, the label for time point translates to: cycle 2 day 1 (C2D1) of nivolumab. Relapse after autologous stem cell transplantation had occurred in all trial patients, and cohorts A, B and C were distinguished by prior brentuximab vedotin exposure. The material sequenced was peripheral blood mononuclear cells (PBMCs), taken before the second cycle of nivolumab. These receptor sequences come from a human donor with classical Hodgkin lymphoma.

The rearrangement joins TRBV5-1 to TRBJ2-2; 7 bases agree with TRBD1. This CDR3 contains 14 residues. V was clipped by 2 bases and J by 5 bases; unmatched bases: 3. Germline CDR1 and CDR2: SGHRS and YFSETQ. The CDR3 region has the DNA TGCGCCAGCAGCTTCCAGGGGGAAACCGGGGAGCTGTTTTTT. This encodes CASSFQGETGELFF.

This chain uses TRBV5-1 with TRBJ2-3, with 9 nucleotides matching TRBD2. CDR1 and CDR2 (germline): SGHRS, YFSETQ. The V gene end was trimmed by 1 base and the J gene end by 1 base; junction bases not matched to a gene: 4. CDR3 length equals 16 residues. The CDR3 bases are TGCGCCAGCAGCTTGTGGGCTAGCGGGGGCACAGATACGCAGTATTTT. Protein product: CASSLWASGGTDTQYF.

V usage is TRBV18 and J usage is TRBJ1-2; D may be TRBD1 (6 bases). The V gene lost 3 bases and the J gene lost 7 bases, with 18 bases spanning the gap. CDR3 size: 15 residues. Looked up from germline, CDR1 is KGHSH and CDR2 is LQKENI. CDR3 loop: CASSPEQGAYSGYTF. DNA of the CDR3: TGTGCCAGCTCACCGGAACAGGGTGCCTACTCTGGCTACACCTTC.

The rearrangement links TRBV29-1 to TRBJ1-6; D call uncertain. This CDR3 has 12 residues. The V gene's germline CDR1 is SQVTM and CDR2 ANQGSEA. Trimming took off 4 bases at V and 4 bases at J, with 5 bases between the two ends. The CDR3 coding sequence is TGCAGCGTTGCGCAGTATAATTCACCCCTCCACTTT. Translating gives CSVAQYNSPLHF.

This chain links TRBV28 with TRBJ2-2; D ambiguous. Between the trimmed V and J ends, which lost 6 bases and 7 bases, there was a span of 12 bases. Germline assignment: CDR1 MDHEN and CDR2 SYDVKM. The CDR3 extends over 13 amino acids. This chain's CDR3 is CASRGFPGGELFF. The CDR3 bases are TGTGCCAGCAGAGGATTCCCCGGCGGGGAGCTGTTTTTT. Full variable domain (missing parts from reference TRBV28 and TRBJ2-2): DVKVTQSSRYLVKRTGEKVFLECVQDMDHENMFWYRQDPGLGLRLIYFSYDVKMKEKGDIPEGYSVSREKKERFSLILESASTNQTSMYLCASRGFPGGELFFGEGSRLTVL.

The rearrangement uses TRBV5-1 and TRBJ2-7, with D tentatively TRBD1 (5 bases). Trimming removed 0 bases at V and 4 bases at J, with 11 bases between. The CDR3 is made up of 14 amino acids. The germline V gene has CDR1 SGHRS and CDR2 YFSETQ. CDR3 nucleotides: TGCGCCAGCAGCTTGGATGGGTCAGGGTACGAGCAGTACTTC. This sequence encodes CASSLDGSGYEQYF.

The chain employs TRBV4-1 and TRBJ2-5; TRBD2 might be the D (5 bases). Germline V gene data show CDR1 as MGHRA and CDR2 as YSYEKL. CDR3 length: 14 residues. V gave up 4 bases and J gave up 7 bases, with 16 bases separating them. CDR3 loop: CASSPREGWGTQYF. CDR3 coding DNA: TGCGCCAGCAGCCCCCGGGAAGGGTGGGGGACCCAGTACTTC.

This rearrangement joins TRBV29-1 to TRBJ2-7, with TRBD2 matching 7 bases. Germline V CDR1 and CDR2: SQVTM, ANQGSEA. The CDR3 spans 13 residues. J was trimmed by 3 bases and V by 5 bases; bases with no gene match: 7. The DNA of the CDR3 is TGCAGCGTTTACGGGGGGAGTGGCTACGAGCAGTACTTC. Amino acid sequence: CSVYGGSGYEQYF.

V is TRBV4-2 and J is TRBJ2-4, with D unclear. The germline gives CDR1 LGHNA, CDR2 YNFKEQ. Trimming took 0 bases from V and 5 from J, leaving 8 bases between them. This CDR3 region has 14 residues. CDR3 residues: CASSQDPRENIQYF. The CDR3 DNA reads TGTGCCAGCAGCCAAGATCCCAGAGAAAACATTCAGTACTTC.

The chain joins TRBV13 to TRBJ2-3; 7 bases line up with TRBD1. CDR1 is PRHDT, CDR2 FYEKMQ, per germline (reference sequence). The CDR3 extends over 18 amino acids. The V gene end was trimmed by 6 bases and the J gene end by 3 bases; junction bases not matched to a gene: 18. This CDR3 reads CASSYTRQGQGPTDTQYF. For the CDR3, the DNA is TGTGCCAGCAGTTATACCAGACAGGGTCAGGGACCAACAGATACGCAGTATTTT.

The rearrangement joins TRBV5-1 to TRBJ1-1; possibly TRBD1 for D (6 bases). V lost 7 bases, J lost 5 bases, and 18 bases lay in between. Looked up from germline, CDR1 is SGHRS and CDR2 is YFSETQ. The CDR3 extends over 14 amino acids. As DNA, the CDR3 is TGCGCCAGCGGCAAGACAGGCCGGGAGACTGAAGCTTTCTTT. It specifies CASGKTGRETEAFF.

The chain joins TRBV13 to TRBJ2-3; possibly TRBD2 for D (6 bases). CDR1 and CDR2 (germline): PRHDT, FYEKMQ (reference sequence). This CDR3 region has 17 residues. V lost 8 bases and J lost 0, with 21 bases in between. The CDR3 DNA sequence: TGTGCCAGCTTCTACCATGCGGGGTACCTTAGCACAGATACGCAGTATTTT. Protein sequence: CASFYHAGYLSTDTQYF.

The chain has TRBV5-6 and TRBJ1-4; TRBD1 is a possible D gene (6 bases). Germline V gene lookup returns CDR1 SGHDT and CDR2 YYEEEE. This CDR3 comprises 14 residues. V gave up 4 bases and J gave up 4 bases, with 11 bases separating them. DNA for the CDR3: TGTGCCAGCAGCCCCAGGGGTGTTAATGAAAAACTGTTTTTT. Translating it yields CASSPRGVNEKLFF.

The genes are TRBV6-1 and TRBJ1-2; D is uncertain. The CDR3 consists of 16 residues. V was shortened by 0 bases and J by 5 bases, with 16 bases between the two germline ends. Per the germline V gene, CDR1 is MNHNS and CDR2 is SASEGT. CDR3 protein: CASSEAKGIGGYGYTF. In nucleotides, the CDR3 is TGTGCCAGCAGTGAAGCTAAAGGGATCGGAGGGTATGGCTACACCTTC.

CDR3 nucleotide sequence: TGTGCCAGCAGTGACCCCCCCGTCTGGGAGCAGTACTTC. It yields the protein CASSDPPVWEQYF. The rearrangement joins TRBV6-1 to TRBJ2-7; no clear D gene. CDR1 and CDR2 from the germline V gene are MNHNS and SASEGT. Trimming pared 3 bases from V and 7 bases from J, leaving 13 bases between. There are 13 residues in the CDR3.

This clone has only a few counts. The chain uses TRBV19 and TRBJ1-1; 9 nucleotides align to TRBD1. The V segment lost 6 bases and the J segment 5 bases; nucleotides outside the gene matches: 1. CDR3 length: 12 residues. Germline assignment: CDR1 LNHDA and CDR2 SQIVND (reference sequence). In nucleotides, the CDR3 is TGTGCCAGTAGGGACAGGGGTACTGAAGCTTTCTTT. Its translation is CASRDRGTEAFF.